Listed here are 30 T cell receptor beta chains from one sample, sequenced in a study of blood T cell repertoires in COVID-19. The assay was immunoSEQ multiplex PCR, and TCRdb's table has in-frame clones only and misses some. In the table there are about 140,000 clones, around 84% of which are singletons. The specimen was peripheral blood. These receptors came from a human donor in a cohort sampled during active COVID-19.

J is TRBJ1-1 and V is TRBV6-2 or TRBV6-3, with a tentative D call TRBD1 (5 bases). The V gene lost 6 bases and the J gene lost 6 bases, with 17 bases spanning the gap. Looked up from germline, CDR1 is MNHEY and CDR2 is SVGEGT. The CDR3 covers 14 residues. CDR3 in DNA: TGTGCCAGCAGCTCCCCTTTGGGGGGTTCTGAAGCTTTCTTT. As protein: CASSSPLGGSEAFF.

The CDR3: CASSQGLGRLAHNEQFF. CDR3 coding DNA: TGTGCCAGCAGCCAAGGCTTGGGGAGACTAGCTCACAATGAGCAGTTCTTC. The rearrangement joins TRBV3-1 (or the pseudogene TRBV3-2) to TRBJ2-1; the match to TRBD2 covers 7 bases. The germline gives CDR1 LGHDT, CDR2 YNNKEL (reference sequence). V lost 1 base to trimming and J lost 5 bases; unmatched junction nucleotides: 11. The CDR3 loop spans 17 amino acids.

This clone has only a few counts. The chain links TRBV24-1 to TRBJ2-2; 8 nucleotides agree with TRBD2. V lost 7 bases to trimming and J lost 5 bases; unmatched junction nucleotides: 5. Looked up from germline, CDR1 is KGHDR and CDR2 is SFDVKD. This CDR3 spans 14 amino acids. The CDR3 sequence: CATRGLVGTGELFF. CDR3 nucleotides: TGTGCCACCAGGGGACTAGTAGGGACCGGGGAGCTGTTTTTT.

V usage is TRBV24-1 and J usage is TRBJ2-7; TRBD2 aligns across 7 bases. The germline V gene has CDR1 KGHDR and CDR2 SFDVKD. Trimming at V came to 6 bases and at J to 0 bases, leaving 4 bases not matched to a gene. The CDR3 is made up of 14 amino acids. The CDR3 nucleotides are TGTGCCACCAGTAGGGGCGGGAGCTCCTACGAGCAGTACTTC. Translated, it gives CATSRGGSSYEQYF.

The V gene is TRBV4-2, the J gene TRBJ1-2; 7 bases agree with TRBD1. Germline V CDR1 and CDR2: LGHNA, YNFKEQ. V lost 0 bases to trimming and J lost 8 bases; unmatched junction nucleotides: 18. The CDR3 has 18 residues. CDR3 sequence reads: CASSQDQIGDSPRVGYTF. CDR3 bases: TGTGCCAGCAGCCAAGATCAGATAGGGGACAGTCCAAGAGTGGGCTACACCTTC.

The J gene is TRBJ2-7, the V gene TRBV4-1; D gene uncertain. Trimming removed 3 bases at V and 2 bases at J, with 8 bases between. Germline assignment: CDR1 MGHRA and CDR2 YSYEKL. This CDR3 is 13 amino acids long. CDR3 loop: CASSHGGAYEQYF. The CDR3 DNA sequence: TGCGCCAGCAGCCATGGCGGAGCCTACGAGCAGTACTTC.

The chain combines TRBV27 with TRBJ1-1; TRBD1 matches at 12 bases. Germline CDR1 is MNHEY and CDR2 is SMNVEV (reference sequence). V lost 3 bases and J lost 5; bases outside the gene matches: 16. The CDR3 length is 19 residues. In DNA, the CDR3 is TGTGCCAGCAGTTTGACCGAACCGGGACAGGGGGCGCTTGAGACTGAAGCTTTCTTT. This codes for CASSLTEPGQGALETEAFF.

The J gene is TRBJ2-2, the V gene TRBV9; D uncertain. Germline V gene data show CDR1 as SGDLS and CDR2 as YYNGEE. The V and J ends lost 3 bases and 6 bases respectively, with 6 bases between them. The CDR3 extends over 12 amino acids. The CDR3: CASSAPAGELFF. The DNA of the CDR3 is TGTGCCAGCAGCGCCCCCGCCGGGGAGCTGTTTTTT. The full variable domain, rest sourced from reference TRBV9 and TRBJ2-2, is DSGVTQTPKHLITATGQRVTLRCSPRSGDLSVYWYQQSLDQGLQFLIQYYNGEERAKGNILERFSAQQFPDLHSELNLSSLELGDSALYFCASSAPAGELFFGEGSRLTVL.

V is TRBV4-1 and J is TRBJ2-2; the match to TRBD2 covers 12 bases. Trimming took 4 bases from V and 4 from J; bases not matched to a gene: 4. The CDR3 spans 16 residues. Germline CDR1 MGHRA, CDR2 YSYEKL. CDR3 residues: CASSLLAGGPTGELFF. For the CDR3, the DNA is TGCGCCAGCAGCCTCCTAGCGGGAGGGCCCACCGGGGAGCTGTTTTTT.

This clone has only a few counts. Within the sample, other DNA sequences also encode this same CDR3. The chain employs TRBV18 and TRBJ1-5; TRBD1 matches 7 bases. Trimming at V came to 6 bases and at J to 7 bases, leaving 6 bases not matched to a gene. This CDR3 region has 13 residues. Germline lookup yields CDR1 KGHSH and CDR2 LQKENI. In nucleotides, the CDR3 is TGTGCCAGCTCCCCGGGACAGAACCAGCCCCAGCATTTT. It translates to CASSPGQNQPQHF.

The chain has TRBV28 and TRBJ2-5; D call uncertain. Germline V lookup: CDR1 MDHEN, CDR2 SYDVKM. This CDR3 has 12 residues. Trimming left V 5 bases short and J 1 base short, with 5 bases between. CDR3 DNA: TGTGCCAGCAGTCTCGGCCAAGAGACCCAGTACTTC. It codes for CASSLGQETQYF.

The genes are TRBV20-1 and TRBJ2-7; 10 nucleotides line up with TRBD2. This CDR3 has 15 residues. The germline V gene encodes CDR1 DFQATT and CDR2 SNEGSKA (reference sequence). V lost 3 bases to trimming and J lost 1 base; unmatched junction nucleotides: 6. The CDR3 DNA reads as TGCAGTGCTAGTGTAGCGGGAGGCGCGTCCTACGAGCAGTACTTC. This translates into CSASVAGGASYEQYF.

The chain has TRBV13 and TRBJ1-1; tentative D call: TRBD1 (6 bases). V lost 5 bases and J 6 bases, leaving 16 bases between the germline ends. CDR1 and CDR2 (germline): PRHDT, FYEKMQ (reference sequence). The length of the CDR3 is 14 residues. Here the CDR3 reads CASSPGGGTAEAFF. As DNA, the CDR3 is TGTGCCAGCAGCCCGGGGGGGGGCACCGCTGAAGCTTTCTTT.

V gene TRBV30 combines with J gene TRBJ1-3; D possibly corresponds to TRBD1 (5 bases). The CDR3 runs 15 residues. With 2 bases removed from V and 0 bases from J, the gap between germline ends came to 11 bases. The V gene's germline CDR1 is GTSNPN and CDR2 SVGIG (reference sequence). The CDR3 spells CAWSWKGRSGNTIYF. The DNA for the CDR3 is TGTGCCTGGAGTTGGAAGGGGCGCTCTGGAAACACCATATATTTT.

The chain couples TRBV30 to TRBJ2-7, with 7 nucleotides matching TRBD1. Germline-derived CDR1 and CDR2 are GTSNPN and SVGIG (reference sequence). The length of the CDR3 is 14 residues. The V and J ends lost 2 bases and 3 bases, in that order; junction bases with no gene match: 7. CDR3 in amino acids: CAWSRQGSVYEQYF. The CDR3 DNA reads TGTGCCTGGAGTAGACAGGGATCGGTCTACGAGCAGTACTTC.

The genes are TRBV15 and TRBJ2-1, with no clear D. From germline, CDR1 is LNHNV and CDR2 YYDKDF (reference sequence). Trimming cost V 4 bases and J 1 base, with 11 bases left between them. This CDR3 has 15 residues. CDR3 nucleotide sequence: TGTGCCACCAGCAATTACAGTGGATCCTACAATGAGCAGTTCTTC. It encodes CATSNYSGSYNEQFF.

The chain employs TRBV5-1 and TRBJ2-7; no firm D call. The CDR3 extends over 16 amino acids. Germline V gene sequence: CDR1 SGHRS, CDR2 YFSETQ. V shed 0 bases and J shed 0 bases, with 13 bases lying between them. CDR3 coding DNA: TGCGCCAGCAGCTTGGATCCGGTGAGGAGCTCCTACGAGCAGTACTTC. This codes for CASSLDPVRSSYEQYF.

V is TRBV15 and J is TRBJ1-6; D is unresolved. V lost 4 bases, J lost 8 bases, and 12 bases lay in between. In germline, CDR1 is LNHNV, CDR2 YYDKDF (reference sequence). This CDR3 is built from 14 residues. The CDR3 DNA reads as TGTGCCACCAGCACTATCTACGAGTATTCACCCCTCCACTTT. It specifies CATSTIYEYSPLHF.

This chain connects TRBV5-1 to TRBJ2-1; 7 nucleotides line up with TRBD2. CDR3 length equals 15 residues. J lost 0 bases, V lost 6 bases, and 6 bases had no gene match. The germline gives CDR1 SGHRS, CDR2 YFSETQ. CDR3 nucleotide sequence: TGCGCCAGCACCGAAGCGGGATCCTCCTACAATGAGCAGTTCTTC. Encoded protein: CASTEAGSSYNEQFF.

The chain employs TRBV28 and TRBJ1-2; no clear D. The V gene's germline CDR1 is MDHEN and CDR2 SYDVKM. V lost 3 bases and J lost 4, with 18 bases in between. CDR3 length: 16 amino acids. The CDR3 protein is CASSFRGEAPFYGYTF. The CDR3 DNA is TGTGCCAGCAGTTTCAGAGGAGAAGCACCCTTCTATGGCTACACCTTC.

The J gene is TRBJ2-1, the V gene TRBV19; 7 bases agree with TRBD2. The CDR3 contains 15 residues. Germline V CDR1 and CDR2: LNHDA, SQIVND (reference sequence). V was clipped by 3 bases and J by 4 bases; unmatched bases: 6. The CDR3 region is CASSMGGSDYNEQFF. The DNA of the CDR3 is TGTGCCAGTAGTATGGGAGGGAGTGATTACAATGAGCAGTTCTTC.

The chain combines TRBV6-4 with TRBJ1-2, with D perhaps TRBD1 (5 bases). The CDR3 is 18 amino acids. Germline values: CDR1 MRHNA, CDR2 SNTAGT. V was clipped by 9 bases and J by 2 bases, with 28 bases between them. CDR3 sequence reads: CARMGNRREQGKNYGYTF. In DNA form, the CDR3 reads TGTGCCAGGATGGGGAACAGGCGTGAGCAAGGGAAAAACTATGGCTACACCTTC.

This CDR3 is CATSDLAGEVTGELFF. For the CDR3, the DNA is TGTGCCACCAGTGATTTGGCGGGAGAGGTCACCGGGGAGCTGTTTTTT. This sequence joins TRBV24-1 and TRBJ2-2; 7 nucleotides line up with TRBD2. The CDR3 is 16 amino acids. V trimming: 0 bases; J trimming: 4 bases; junction bases outside the gene matches: 4. Germline-derived CDR1 and CDR2 are KGHDR and SFDVKD.

The chain recombines TRBV30 with TRBJ2-4; maybe TRBD1 (5 bases). The CDR3 is made up of 14 amino acids. In germline, CDR1 is GTSNPN, CDR2 SVGIG (reference sequence). V gave up 2 bases and J gave up 0 bases, with 8 bases separating them. CDR3 sequence reads: CAWSTGLAKNIQYF. Written as DNA, the CDR3 is TGTGCCTGGAGTACAGGCTTAGCCAAAAACATTCAGTACTTC.

About this clone: The junction shows a germline mismatch at one end, possibly a read error. The CDR3 is CATSAGQGANAEAFF. CDR3 coding DNA: TGTGCCACCAGTGCCGGACAGGGGGCGAACGCTGAAGCTTTCTTT. V gene TRBV24-1 combines with J gene TRBJ1-1, with 11 bases that match TRBD1. This CDR3 has 15 amino acids. Germline CDR1 is KGHDR and CDR2 is SFDVKD.

This rearrangement joins TRBV28 to TRBJ2-1; the match to TRBD2 covers 8 bases. The germline gives CDR1 MDHEN, CDR2 SYDVKM. The CDR3 is 16 amino acids. Losses at the gene ends were 1 base for V and 2 bases for J; bases not matched to a gene: 4. This CDR3 is CASSLSSGSAYNEQFF. In nucleotides, the CDR3 is TGTGCCAGCAGTTTATCCAGCGGGAGCGCCTACAATGAGCAGTTCTTC.

The rearrangement uses TRBV19 and TRBJ1-1, with 7 nucleotides matching TRBD1. From germline, CDR1 is LNHDA and CDR2 SQIVND (reference sequence). V lost 3 bases and J lost 3; bases outside the gene matches: 4. The CDR3 covers 14 residues. The CDR3 DNA reads TGTGCCAGTAGTATTCAGGGGGGAGACACTGAAGCTTTCTTT. Protein product: CASSIQGGDTEAFF. Full variable domain (rest looked up from reference TRBV19 and TRBJ1-1): DGGITQSPKYLFRKEGQNVTLSCEQNLNHDAMYWYRQDPGQGLRLIYYSQIVNDFQKGDIAEGYSVSREKKESFPLTVTSAQKNPTAFYLCASSIQGGDTEAFFGQGTRLTVV.

The chain couples TRBV28 to TRBJ2-3, with D possibly being TRBD1 (8 bases). The germline V gene encodes CDR1 MDHEN and CDR2 SYDVKM. The CDR3 totals 16 residues. The ends were cut back, 4 bases at V and 6 bases at J, with 20 bases in the middle. The CDR3 DNA reads as TGTGCCAGCAGTTCTAGTGGGGAACAGGGGGGGGATACGCAGTATTTT. It encodes CASSSSGEQGGDTQYF.

This clone was counted between two and nine times. V gene TRBV23-1 combines with J gene TRBJ1-5; possible D gene TRBD1, 5 bases. TRBV23-1 is placed among ORFs of uncertain function. The germline V and J ends were trimmed by 3 bases and 1 base, with 10 bases remaining between them. The CDR3 sequence is 15 residues long. The CDR3 DNA sequence: TGCGCCAGCAGTCACAGGGAGGGAAGCAATCAGCCCCAGCATTTT. Amino acids: CASSHREGSNQPQHF.

This chain links TRBV4-1 with TRBJ2-1; TRBD2 aligns across 15 bases. The CDR3 is 18 amino acids. Germline lookup yields CDR1 MGHRA and CDR2 YSYEKL. Losses at the gene ends were 0 bases for V and 7 bases for J; bases not matched to a gene: 7. The CDR3 DNA reads TGCGCCAGCAGCCAAGATGACGTCGGACTAGCGGGAGGGAATGAGCAGTTCTTC. This encodes CASSQDDVGLAGGNEQFF.